The entry below describes one T cell receptor (beta chain). Its cognate antigen is unknown. This sample stems from a study of cytomegalovirus exposure and HLA in healthy donors. General study findings and limits: Sequencing had likely introduced a cluster of highly shared sequence variants as an artifact. Reported results showed that the classifier diagnosed cytomegalovirus status with high specificity and sensitivity. Earlier analysis looked at TCR beta V segments, and most were productive about 87% or about 30% of the time.

The PCR employed 60 Vbeta primers together with 13 Jbeta primers. Produced via immunoSEQ multiplex PCR; TCRdb's table is partial and in-frame only. The table lists 60,000 to 85,000 clones, 70% to 85% of them singletons. The length of the CDR3 is 15 residues. The V end was cut by 5 bases, the J end by 0 bases, with 14 bases between. Germline V gives CDR1 MNHEY, CDR2 SMNVEV (reference sequence). The chain joins TRBV27 to TRBJ2-7; D unclear. The receptor's source is a human donor in good health. The specimen sequenced was PBMCs. Written as DNA, the CDR3 is TGTGCCAGCAGTCCCGCGGCGACGAGCTCCTACGAGCAGTACTTC. Translation gives CASSPAATSSYEQYF.